The 13 T cell receptor beta chains below all came from one sample that was sequenced in a study of cytomegalovirus exposure and HLA in healthy donors. The table came from immunoSEQ multiplex PCR; TCRdb's copy has only in-frame clones and leaves some out. The sample holds 200,000 to 250,000 clones, roughly 91% seen once. What was sequenced was PBMCs. These receptors came from a young woman in good health and CMV-seropositive.

The chain couples TRBV6-1 to TRBJ2-7, with 8 bases matching TRBD1. Germline V gene data show CDR1 as MNHNS and CDR2 as SASEGT. The J segment lost 5 bases and the V segment lost 4 bases, leaving 7 bases of the junction unmatched. There are 14 residues in the CDR3. The CDR3 loop reads CASSVQTGVNEQYF. Here the CDR3 DNA reads TGTGCCAGCAGTGTCCAGACAGGGGTGAACGAGCAGTACTTC.

The chain couples TRBV19 to TRBJ2-1, with TRBD2 matching 10 bases. J gave up 8 bases and V 1 base, and 11 bases lay outside the gene matches. This CDR3 comprises 17 residues. From germline, CDR1 is LNHDA and CDR2 SQIVND (reference sequence). As DNA, the CDR3 is TGTGCCAGTAGTATAGGTCGCGAGCGGGAGGGAGAGCATGAGCAGTTCTTC. Its protein product is CASSIGREREGEHEQFF.

V gene TRBV7-9 combines with J gene TRBJ2-3, with TRBD1 matching over 8 bases. Germline CDR1 SEHNR, CDR2 FQNEAQ (reference sequence). V lost 4 bases and J lost 3; bases outside the gene matches: 6. The CDR3 consists of 15 residues. The DNA of the CDR3 is TGTGCCAGCAGCTCGACCAGGGGGCGTACAGATACGCAGTATTTT. Its translation is CASSSTRGRTDTQYF.

V and J are TRBV6-1 and TRBJ2-7; 7 nucleotides agree with TRBD2. Unmatched junction bases numbered 8, after V lost 4 bases and J lost 2 bases. This CDR3 has 15 amino acids. The V gene's germline CDR1 is MNHNS and CDR2 SASEGT. CDR3 sequence (DNA): TGTGCCAGCAGTGTGGGGGGGAGGCTCCCCTACGAGCAGTACTTC. Translated: CASSVGGRLPYEQYF.

V is TRBV11-2 and J is TRBJ2-1; 10 nucleotides align to TRBD2. Germline V gene lookup returns CDR1 SGHAT and CDR2 FQNNGV. The CDR3 sequence is 15 residues long. The V segment lost 5 bases and the J segment 3 bases; nucleotides outside the gene matches: 4. The CDR3 DNA reads as TGTGCCAGCAGCCCATTAGCGGGAGGCTACAATGAGCAGTTCTTC. Translating it yields CASSPLAGGYNEQFF.

The V call is TRBV6-1, the J call TRBJ1-2; 10 bases are a match to TRBD1. The V gene's germline CDR1 is MNHNS and CDR2 SASEGT. Germline trimming cut 4 bases from V and 1 base from J; bases unmatched to any gene: 3. The CDR3 has 15 residues. The DNA of the CDR3 is TGTGCCAGCAGTGTCGGACAGGGGGATAACTATGGCTACACCTTC. This encodes CASSVGQGDNYGYTF.

V usage is TRBV7-9 and J usage is TRBJ1-5; possibly TRBD1 for D (6 bases). The CDR3 is 17 amino acids. CDR1 SEHNR and CDR2 FQNEAQ come from the germline V gene (reference sequence). V lost 8 bases and J lost 0, with 20 bases in between. This chain's CDR3 is CASATGLLGYSNQPQHF. CDR3 DNA: TGTGCCAGCGCAACAGGGCTGTTAGGGTATAGCAATCAGCCCCAGCATTTT.

The chain recombines TRBV4-1 with TRBJ2-1; no firm D call. Germline V gene lookup returns CDR1 MGHRA and CDR2 YSYEKL. This CDR3 comprises 11 residues. Trimming removed 4 bases at V and 6 bases at J, with 4 bases between. CDR3 residues: CASSLSNEQFF. CDR3 nucleotides: TGCGCCAGCAGCCTATCCAATGAGCAGTTCTTC.

The V gene is TRBV7-3, the J gene TRBJ2-3, with D maybe TRBD2 (7 bases). Germline V lookup: CDR1 SGHTA, CDR2 FQGTGA. This CDR3 has 12 amino acids. Trimming shortened V by 5 bases and J by 6 bases, and 9 bases separated the two germline ends. CDR3 amino acids: CASSGGGDTQYF. The CDR3 bases are TGTGCCAGCAGCGGCGGGGGCGATACGCAGTATTTT.

V and J are TRBV9 and TRBJ2-1; 8 bases map to TRBD2. V lost 2 bases, J lost 9 bases, and 7 bases stayed unmatched. The CDR3 spans 14 residues. Per the germline V gene, CDR1 is SGDLS and CDR2 is YYNGEE. The DNA for the CDR3 is TGTGCCAGCAGCGTGTCGGGAGGGCCTAGTGAGCAGTTCTTC. This sequence encodes CASSVSGGPSEQFF.

This clone has a single count. This chain joins TRBV6-5 and TRBJ1-2, with a weak D call TRBD1 (5 bases). The CDR3 contains 15 residues. CDR1 MNHEY and CDR2 SVGAGI come from the germline V gene. V dropped 0 bases and J dropped 4 bases, with 12 bases sitting between them. The CDR3 loop is CASSYSLDNFYGYTF. The CDR3 region has the DNA TGTGCCAGCAGTTACTCGTTGGACAACTTCTATGGCTACACCTTC.

The rearrangement links TRBV4-1 to TRBJ1-3; TRBD1 agrees at 8 bases. V trimming: 0 bases; J trimming: 4 bases; junction bases outside the gene matches: 8. Looked up from germline, CDR1 is MGHRA and CDR2 is YSYEKL. CDR3 length: 17 residues. The CDR3 nucleotides read TGCGCCAGCAGCCAAGAGGGCAGGGGGCGCGGGGGAAACACCATATATTTT. It codes for CASSQEGRGRGGNTIYF.

This clone was detected only a few times. The chain combines TRBV30 with TRBJ1-5, with 7 bases matching TRBD1. V lost 3 bases, J lost 11 bases, and 7 bases stayed unmatched. Per germline, CDR1 GTSNPN and CDR2 SVGIG (reference sequence). The CDR3 contains 12 residues. The CDR3 DNA is TGTGCCTGGAGCGACCAGGGGGAAGCCCAGCATTTT. It is translated as CAWSDQGEAQHF.